Listed here are 17 T cell receptor beta chains from one sample, sequenced in a study of OX40 agonist ivuxolimab in advanced cancers. Sequenced by immunoSEQ multiplex PCR; TCRdb stores in-frame clones only, minus some. The sample yields more than 40,000 clones, about 78% seen once. The input for sequencing was CD4+ or CD8+ T cells sorted from blood, taken in a trial of the OX40 agonist ivuxolimab. The receptors originated from an adult with an advanced solid tumor such as melanoma, head and neck, liver or kidney cancer.

The genes are TRBV28 and TRBJ1-5, with 10 bases aligning to TRBD1. The J segment lost 7 bases and the V segment lost 3 bases, leaving 6 bases of the junction unmatched. The CDR3 loop spans 15 amino acids. Germline V lookup: CDR1 MDHEN, CDR2 SYDVKM. The CDR3 DNA follows: TGTGCCAGCAGTTTCCTGGACAGGGGGGGACAGCCCCAGCATTTT. It yields the protein CASSFLDRGGQPQHF.

This clone appeared once. CDR3 sequence: CASSVDLGSYEQYF. Here the CDR3 DNA reads TGTGCCAGCAGCGTAGACCTTGGCTCCTACGAGCAGTACTTC. V usage is TRBV9 and J usage is TRBJ2-7; D unresolved. Germline V gene lookup returns CDR1 SGDLS and CDR2 YYNGEE. There are 14 residues in the CDR3. V shed 0 bases and J shed 0 bases, with 7 bases lying between them. The full variable domain, completed using reference TRBV9 and TRBJ2-7, is DSGVTQTPKHLITATGQRVTLRCSPRSGDLSVYWYQQSLDQGLQFLIQYYNGEERAKGNILERFSAQQFPDLHSELNLSSLELGDSALYFCASSVDLGSYEQYFGPGTRLTVT.

CDR3 DNA sequence: TGTGCCATCAGTGACAAGCGGGAGATGGACGAGCAGTACTTC. Translated, it gives CAISDKREMDEQYF. The chain joins TRBV10-3 to TRBJ2-7; 8 bases match TRBD2. This CDR3 has 14 residues. Germline CDR1 is ENHRY and CDR2 is SYGVKD. Unmatched junction bases numbered 6, after V lost 3 bases and J lost 5 bases.

This chain connects TRBV28 to TRBJ1-2; 8 bases map to TRBD1. CDR1 MDHEN and CDR2 SYDVKM come from the germline V gene. The CDR3 totals 17 residues. Trimming took 4 bases from V and 5 from J; bases not matched to a gene: 15. The DNA of the CDR3 is TGTGCCAGCAGTTCGCCTGCAGGGGGCGCAATGGTGTATGGCTACACCTTC. It codes for CASSSPAGGAMVYGYTF.

This clone has just a few counts. This rearrangement joins TRBV6-1 to TRBJ2-3; the D is unclear. CDR3 length equals 12 residues. Germline CDR1 and CDR2: MNHNS and SASEGT. The V gene lost 8 bases and the J gene lost 4 bases, with 10 bases spanning the gap. The CDR3 sequence is CASGKGSDTQYF. In nucleotides, the CDR3 is TGTGCCAGCGGGAAAGGGTCAGATACGCAGTATTTT.

The chain couples TRBV13 to TRBJ2-2, with TRBD2 identical over 8 bases. Trimming took 4 bases from V and 1 from J; bases not matched to a gene: 8. The CDR3 is 17 residues long. Germline assignment: CDR1 PRHDT and CDR2 FYEKMQ (reference sequence). CDR3 in DNA: TGTGCCAGCAGCTCACCTCTTAGCGGGATGAACACCGGGGAGCTGTTTTTT. This sequence encodes CASSSPLSGMNTGELFF.

This clone appeared once. The DNA of the CDR3 is TGCGCCAGCAGCTTGCGGCAGCAGGAGACCCAGTACTTC. Its translation: CASSLRQQETQYF. This sequence joins TRBV5-1 and TRBJ2-5; unclear D gene. The CDR3 spans 13 residues. V was trimmed by 1 base and J by 5 bases, leaving 9 bases between them. Germline values: CDR1 SGHRS, CDR2 YFSETQ.

V and J are TRBV28 and TRBJ2-7; D is ambiguous. The CDR3 is 14 residues long. Per the germline V gene, CDR1 is MDHEN and CDR2 is SYDVKM. Trimming took 3 bases from V and 5 from J, leaving 14 bases between them. DNA for the CDR3: TGTGCCAGCAGTTTGGTGGGAAATTTGAACGAGCAGTACTTC. It yields the protein CASSLVGNLNEQYF.

The chain employs TRBV4-1 and TRBJ1-2; TRBD1 agrees at 9 bases. Germline-derived CDR1 and CDR2 are MGHRA and YSYEKL. The CDR3 is 14 residues long. The junction had 1 base not matched to a gene; V was cut back by 4 bases and J by 1 base. In DNA form, the CDR3 reads TGCGCCAGCAGCCGGACAGGGGTTAACTATGGCTACACCTTC. It codes for CASSRTGVNYGYTF.

This sequence joins TRBV5-1 and TRBJ1-2, with D tentatively TRBD1 (5 bases). The CDR3 extends over 14 amino acids. The germline V gene encodes CDR1 SGHRS and CDR2 YFSETQ. V lost 0 bases and J 2 bases, leaving 8 bases between the germline ends. This chain's CDR3 is CASSLEGENYGYTF. The CDR3 region has the DNA TGCGCCAGCAGCTTGGAAGGGGAAAACTATGGCTACACCTTC.

V gene TRBV28 combines with J gene TRBJ2-4; D unclear. Germline CDR1 is MDHEN and CDR2 is SYDVKM. Trimming removed 2 bases at V and 0 bases at J, with 5 bases between. This CDR3 is built from 14 residues. This chain's CDR3 is CASSLDQAKNIQYF. The CDR3 DNA sequence: TGTGCCAGCAGTTTAGACCAAGCCAAAAACATTCAGTACTTC.

V and J are TRBV6-5 and TRBJ2-7; the D gene is possibly TRBD1 (6 bases). The CDR3 extends over 15 amino acids. Germline CDR1 and CDR2: MNHEY and SVGAGI. Between the trimmed V and J ends, which lost 5 bases and 1 base, there was a span of 15 bases. CDR3 sequence: CASSPTGPGSYEQYF. The CDR3 nucleotides read TGTGCCAGCAGTCCGACAGGTCCGGGGTCCTACGAGCAGTACTTC.

CDR3 nucleotide sequence: TGTGCCAGCAGCATATACCGGTACAGGGGTCTTAACTATGGCTACACCTTC. This encodes CASSIYRYRGLNYGYTF. The V gene is TRBV7-8, the J gene TRBJ1-2, with TRBD1 identical over 7 bases. Germline CDR1 is SGHVS and CDR2 is FQNEAQ. The CDR3 is 17 amino acids. V shed 5 bases, J shed 1 base, and the junction held 13 bases outside the gene matches.

The V gene is TRBV28, the J gene TRBJ1-3; 9 bases match TRBD1. The CDR3 contains 16 residues. Germline values: CDR1 MDHEN, CDR2 SYDVKM. J gave up 2 bases and V 4 bases, and 6 bases lay outside the gene matches. The CDR3 loop reads CASSSGQGTPGNTIYF. DNA of the CDR3: TGTGCCAGCAGTTCAGGACAGGGGACCCCTGGAAACACCATATATTTT.

This clone was detected once. Other DNA sequences within the sample encode an identical CDR3. DNA of the CDR3: TGCGCCAGCAATGACGGGACAGGGAGGACCGGGGAGCTGTTTTTT. Its translation is CASNDGTGRTGELFF. V and J are TRBV5-1 and TRBJ2-2, with 9 bases fitting TRBD1. The trim removed 6 bases at V and 5 bases at J, leaving 8 bases unmatched. The V gene's germline CDR1 is SGHRS and CDR2 YFSETQ. The CDR3 has 15 residues.

The chain combines TRBV18 with TRBJ2-5, with D unclear. The V gene lost 4 bases and the J gene lost 5 bases, with 11 bases spanning the gap. This CDR3 comprises 13 residues. Germline V gives CDR1 KGHSH, CDR2 LQKENI. CDR3 sequence: CASSLAFRETQYF. In DNA form, the CDR3 reads TGTGCCAGCTCACTCGCGTTTCGGGAGACCCAGTACTTC.

V gene TRBV15 combines with J gene TRBJ1-3; D is uncertain. CDR1 and CDR2 from the germline V gene are LNHNV and YYDKDF (reference sequence). Trimming cost V 0 bases and J 4 bases, with 19 bases left between them. The CDR3 sequence is 18 residues long. The CDR3 sequence: CATSRDLLAGSGGNTIYF. The CDR3 DNA reads as TGTGCCACCAGCAGAGATCTTTTAGCGGGGTCGGGCGGAAACACCATATATTTT. The full variable domain, in which reference TRBV15 and TRBJ1-3 provide the parts outside the CDR3, is DAMVIQNPRYQVTQFGKPVTLSCSQTLNHNVMYWYQQKSSQAPKLLFHYYDKDFNNEADTPDNFQSRRPNTSFCFLDIRSPGLGDTAMYLCATSRDLLAGSGGNTIYFGEGSWLTVV.